The rows below give T cell receptor beta chains drawn from one sample of a study of cytomegalovirus exposure and HLA in healthy donors. Method: immunoSEQ multiplex PCR; TCRdb's copy keeps in-frame clones and lacks some. The sample has roughly 80,000 clones, 94% seen once. The material sequenced was PBMCs. Source of these receptors: a woman between 18 and 30 years old in good health and CMV-seropositive. Both conserved end residues are part of each CDR3. The D gene is left open where the match is weak. The size of a clone is reported for some rows only, either as once, few or many, or as a class for expanded clones.

V gene	CDR3 length	D gene	clone size	J gene	CDR3 DNA	CDR3 protein
TRBV9	14	TRBD1	.	TRBJ2-4	TGTGCCAGCAGCTTAACAGGGGGCGACGACATTCAGTACTTC	CASSLTGGDDIQYF
TRBV6-1	15	TRBD1	.	TRBJ1-5	TGTGCCAGCAGTGGCCAGGGGGTTGTTAATCAGCCCCAGCATTTT	CASSGQGVVNQPQHF
TRBV15	15	TRBD2	.	TRBJ2-1	TGTGCCACCAGGTTAACTAGCGGGGTTTACAATGAGCAGTTCTTC	CATRLTSGVYNEQFF
TRBV29-1	13	.	.	TRBJ2-2	TGCAGCGGGGGGGCGGGAGTTACCGGGGAGCTGTTTTTT	CSGGAGVTGELFF
TRBV5-1	14	TRBD1	.	TRBJ1-2	TGCGCCAGCAGCACCGGACAGGGCTACTATGGCTACACCTTC	CASSTGQGYYGYTF
TRBV28	13	TRBD1	few	TRBJ1-2	TGTGCCAGCAGTCGACAGGGAACCTATGGCTACACCTTC	CASSRQGTYGYTF
TRBV5-8	16	TRBD1	.	TRBJ2-7	TGTGCCAGCAGGTTTGCCGGGACAGGGGTAGTCTACGAGCAGTACTTC	CASRFAGTGVVYEQYF
TRBV7-2	14	.	few	TRBJ1-2	TGTGCCAGCAGCCCGGGAGGAGGACTCTATGGCTACACCTTC	CASSPGGGLYGYTF
TRBV29-1	15	TRBD1	.	TRBJ2-4	TGCAGCGCCGAGGGGACAGGGGGGGGGAGGAGGATTCAGTACTTC	CSAEGTGGGRRIQYF
TRBV6-5	15	.	.	TRBJ1-2	TGTGCCACCCGGAAACGGGGGGGCGCCGGCTATGGCTACACCTTC	CATRKRGGAGYGYTF
TRBV7-3	15	TRBD2	.	TRBJ2-2	TGTGCCAGCAGCTTAAATAGCGGGAGCACCGGGGAGCTGTTTTTT	CASSLNSGSTGELFF
TRBV30	14	.	.	TRBJ2-2	TGTGCCTGGAGTTTCGGTAGTTTGACCGGGGAGCTGTTTTTT	CAWSFGSLTGELFF
TRBV19	15	.	once	TRBJ2-2	TGTGCCAGTAGCCTAGGGAGACCGGACACCGGGGAGCTGTTTTTT	CASSLGRPDTGELFF
TRBV13	14	.	.	TRBJ2-5	TGTGCCAGCAGCTCGGGATCACTCGGGCAGACCCAGTACTTC	CASSSGSLGQTQYF
TRBV6-1	15	.	.	TRBJ1-5	TGTGCCAGCAGTGAGGGGGGGAGGGCGAATCAGCCCCAGCATTTT	CASSEGGRANQPQHF
TRBV19	14	.	.	TRBJ1-4	TGTGCCAGTGGTCGAGGGTCTGCTAATGAAAAACTGTTTTTT	CASGRGSANEKLFF
TRBV14	13	.	.	TRBJ2-5	TGTGCCAGCAGCCCCGACGGGTCCGAGACCCAGTACTTC	CASSPDGSETQYF
TRBV7-2	16	TRBD1	.	TRBJ2-1	TGTGCCAGCAGCATACAGGGGGCAAACAACCTCCATGAGCAGTTCTTC	CASSIQGANNLHEQFF
TRBV27	14	.	.	TRBJ1-2	TGTGCCAGCAGTTCGACAGACGAAAACTATGGCTACACCTTC	CASSSTDENYGYTF
TRBV9	12	.	.	TRBJ2-1	TGTGCCAGCAGCGTAGACAGCAATGAGCAGTTCTTC	CASSVDSNEQFF
TRBV5-1	15	.	.	TRBJ2-1	TGCGCCAGCAGCTTGGCACTGAGCTCCTACAATGAGCAGTTCTTC	CASSLALSSYNEQFF
TRBV27	13	.	.	TRBJ1-5	TGTGCCAGCGCTCGAGGGCAAGGGCAGCCCCAGCATTTT	CASARGQGQPQHF
TRBV2	17	.	.	TRBJ1-1	TGTGCCAGCCGTCCCATTCGATTCAGGGAAAGGGGCACTGAAGCTTTCTTT	CASRPIRFRERGTEAFF
TRBV7-2	14	.	.	TRBJ2-2	TGTGCCAGCAGCTTAGACACGAACACCGGGGAGCTGTTTTTT	CASSLDTNTGELFF
TRBV5-1	13	.	.	TRBJ1-4	TGCGCCAGCACCACGGGGGGTAATGAAAAACTGTTTTTT	CASTTGGNEKLFF
TRBV5-6	18	TRBD1	.	TRBJ1-1	TGTGCCAGCAGCTTGGCCAATGGGGGGACAGGGGGCCACACTGAAGCTTTCTTT	CASSLANGGTGGHTEAFF